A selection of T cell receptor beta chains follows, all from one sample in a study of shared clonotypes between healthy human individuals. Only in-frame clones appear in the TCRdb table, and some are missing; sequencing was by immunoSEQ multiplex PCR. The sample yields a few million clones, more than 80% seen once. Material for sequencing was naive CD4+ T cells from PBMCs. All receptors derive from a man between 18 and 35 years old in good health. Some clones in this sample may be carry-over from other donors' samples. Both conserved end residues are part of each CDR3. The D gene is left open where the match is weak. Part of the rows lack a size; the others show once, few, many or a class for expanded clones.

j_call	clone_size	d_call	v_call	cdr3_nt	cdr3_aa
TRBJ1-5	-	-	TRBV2	TGTGCCAGCAGTGACGTCTCACAATTCAATCAGCCCCAGCATTTT	CASSDVSQFNQPQHF
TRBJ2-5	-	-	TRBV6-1	TGTGCCAGCAGAGACCAGAGGTACCTACAAGAGACCCAGTACTTC	CASRDQRYLQETQYF
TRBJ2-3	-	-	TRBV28	TGTGCCAGCACCTCCCGTCCAGATACGCAGTATTTT	CASTSRPDTQYF
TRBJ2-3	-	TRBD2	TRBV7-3	TGTGCCAGCAGCCTTGGACTAGCGGGGAGCACAGATACGCAGTATTTT	CASSLGLAGSTDTQYF
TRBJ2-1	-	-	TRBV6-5	TGTGCCAGCAGGGGGGACGGTGAGCAGTTCTTC	CASRGDGEQFF
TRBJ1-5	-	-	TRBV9	TGTGCCAGCAGCGTAGATGAGCTTCAGCCCCAGCATTTT	CASSVDELQPQHF
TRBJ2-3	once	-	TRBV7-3	TGTGCCAGCAGCTCGACTAGAACCTACACAGATACGCAGTATTTT	CASSSTRTYTDTQYF
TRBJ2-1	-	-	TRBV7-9	TGTGCCAGCAGCCCCACTCGCGGGGCCGGGAATGAGCAGTTCTTC	CASSPTRGAGNEQFF
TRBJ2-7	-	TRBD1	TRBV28	TGTGCCAGCAGCCCAGGGGGCGCCTACGAGCAGTACTTC	CASSPGGAYEQYF
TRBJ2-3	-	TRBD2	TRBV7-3	TGTGCCAGCAGCTTAGGGGCGGGAGAAACAGATACGCAGTATTTT	CASSLGAGETDTQYF
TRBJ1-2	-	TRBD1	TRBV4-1	TGCGCCAGCAGCCAGGACAGGGTTGGCTACACCTTC	CASSQDRVGYTF
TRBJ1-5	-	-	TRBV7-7	TGTGCCAGCAGCTTAGCTCCCATAAATAGCAATCAGCCCCAGCATTTT	CASSLAPINSNQPQHF
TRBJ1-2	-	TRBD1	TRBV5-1	TGCGCCAGCAGCCCGACAGGGGGTGCTTATGGCTACACCTTC	CASSPTGGAYGYTF
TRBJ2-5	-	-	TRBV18	TGTGCCAGCTCACCTTCTGAGGCTGGTTTGGAGACCCAGTACTTC	CASSPSEAGLETQYF
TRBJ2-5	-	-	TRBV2	TGTGCCAGCAGCGTTCGACAGGTACAAGAGACCCAGTACTTC	CASSVRQVQETQYF
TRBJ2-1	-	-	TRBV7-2	TGTGCCAGCAGCTTGGGGCCCTACAATGAGCAGTTCTTC	CASSLGPYNEQFF
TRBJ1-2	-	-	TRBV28	TGTGCCAGCAGTCTCACCTCGGGGGGCTACACCTTC	CASSLTSGGYTF
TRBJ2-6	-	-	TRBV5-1	TGCGCCAGCAGCTTACAGGCAGCTGGGGCCAACGTCCTGACTTTC	CASSLQAAGANVLTF
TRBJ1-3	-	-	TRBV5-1	TGCGCCAGCAGCTTTGGGGTTTCTTCTGGAAACACCATATATTTT	CASSFGVSSGNTIYF
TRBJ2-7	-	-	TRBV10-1	TGCGCCAGCAGTGAGTCGATTTTTCCGGACAGTCACTACGAGCAGTACTTC	CASSESIFPDSHYEQYF
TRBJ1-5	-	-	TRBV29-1	TGCAGCCCACCGGGTATCCATCAGCCCCAGCATTTT	CSPPGIHQPQHF
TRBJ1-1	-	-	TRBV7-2	TGTGCCAGCAGCACCCAGGGCGGTAGCACTGAAGCTTTCTTT	CASSTQGGSTEAFF
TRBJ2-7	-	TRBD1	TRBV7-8	TGTGCCAGCAGCCTCCGGACAGGGCGGGAGCAGTACTTC	CASSLRTGREQYF
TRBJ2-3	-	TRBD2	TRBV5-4	TGTGCCAGCAGCTTGGACTCGGCACTAGCGGGAGTTCGTACAGATACGCAGTATTTT	CASSLDSALAGVRTDTQYF
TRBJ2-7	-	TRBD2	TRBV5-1	TGCGCCAGCAGCTTGGGTCTAGCGGCCGCCTACTACGAGCAGTACTTC	CASSLGLAAAYYEQYF
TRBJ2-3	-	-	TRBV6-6	TGTGCCAACAGTTCCCCCGGGCAGAGGACAGATACGCAGTATTTT	CANSSPGQRTDTQYF
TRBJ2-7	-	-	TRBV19	TGTGCCAGTAGTATAGCGGGACCCCTCTACGAGCAGTACTTC	CASSIAGPLYEQYF
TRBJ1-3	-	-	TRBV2	TGTGCCAGCAGTGAAGCGCTTTATAGTTACACCATATATTTT	CASSEALYSYTIYF
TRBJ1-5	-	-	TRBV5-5	TGTGCCAGCAGCTTGGCCACCAATCAGCCCCAGCATTTT	CASSLATNQPQHF
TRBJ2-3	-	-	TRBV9	TGTGCCAGCAGCGTAGGTAGCAGGGGAAGAGATACGCAGTATTTT	CASSVGSRGRDTQYF
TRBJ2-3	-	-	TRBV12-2	TGTGCAAGTCGCTTATGTAAGCGGGAGGGCCCAGCAGATACGCAGTATTTT	CASRLCKREGPADTQYF
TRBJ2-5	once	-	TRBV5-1	TGCGCCAGCAGCCTCTCGGAACCGCAAGAGACCCAGTACTTC	CASSLSEPQETQYF
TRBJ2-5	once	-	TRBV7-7	TGTGCCAGCAGCTTAGCCTCTAGTGGGGAGACCCAGTACTTC	CASSLASSGETQYF
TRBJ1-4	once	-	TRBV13	TGTGCCAGCAGCCAAGTGGGGGGAAAACTGTTTTTT	CASSQVGGKLFF
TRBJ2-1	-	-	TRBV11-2	TGTGCCAGCAGCTTAGCGGGAAGGTACGGCAATGAGCAGTTCTTC	CASSLAGRYGNEQFF
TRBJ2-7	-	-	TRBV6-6	TGTGCCAGCAGTTACCCGTGGGGTAGCTCCTACGAGCAGTACTTC	CASSYPWGSSYEQYF
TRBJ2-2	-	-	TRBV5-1	TGCGCCAGCAGCTTTGGGGAGAGAGGCGGGGAGCTGTTTTTT	CASSFGERGGELFF
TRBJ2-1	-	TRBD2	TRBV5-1	TGCGCCAGCAGCACCTCTAGCGGGAGGTCCTACAATGAGCAGTTCTTC	CASSTSSGRSYNEQFF
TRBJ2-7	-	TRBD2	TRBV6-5	TGTGCCAGCAGCTTCGGGACTAGCAGCTACGAGCAGTACTTC	CASSFGTSSYEQYF
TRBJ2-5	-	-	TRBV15	TGTGCCACCAGCGCCCGACAGTGGGGAGAGACCCAGTACTTC	CATSARQWGETQYF
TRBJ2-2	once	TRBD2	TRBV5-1	TGCGCCAGCAGCCTCCCTAGCGGGAAAGGATCCGGGGAGCTGTTTTTT	CASSLPSGKGSGELFF
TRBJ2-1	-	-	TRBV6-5	TGTGCCAGCAGTTACTCGATGGTAGCTTTAGAGAAGCAGTTCTTC	CASSYSMVALEKQFF
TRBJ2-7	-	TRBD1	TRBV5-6	TGTGCCAGCAGCGCCGGGACAGGGTCCGAGCAGTACTTC	CASSAGTGSEQYF
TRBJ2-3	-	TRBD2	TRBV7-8	TGTGCCAGCAGCTGGACTAGCGGGAGGGATACGCAGTATTTT	CASSWTSGRDTQYF
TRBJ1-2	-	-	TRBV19	TGTGCCAGTAGTTTTGGACTTTTACAGGGCCCATATGGCTACACCTTC	CASSFGLLQGPYGYTF
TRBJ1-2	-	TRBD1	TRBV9	TGTGCCAGCAGCGCCGCTCGTCCCGGGACAGGGAACTATGGCTACACCTTC	CASSAARPGTGNYGYTF
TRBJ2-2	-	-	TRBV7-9	TGTGCCAGCAGCTTCAGGGACTTAACCACCGGGGAGCTGTTTTTT	CASSFRDLTTGELFF
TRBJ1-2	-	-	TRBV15	TGTGCCACCAGCAGAGGGATAGCCCCAGGCTACACCTTC	CATSRGIAPGYTF
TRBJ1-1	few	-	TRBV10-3	TGTGCCATCAGTGAAGCGGGGCCGGACACTGAAGCTTTCTTT	CAISEAGPDTEAFF
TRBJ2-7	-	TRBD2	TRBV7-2	TGTGCCAGCAGCTTGAGACTAGCGGGGGCCCACGAGCAGTACTTC	CASSLRLAGAHEQYF
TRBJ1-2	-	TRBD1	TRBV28	TGTGCCAGCCGGACAGGGTACAACTATGGCTACACCTTC	CASRTGYNYGYTF
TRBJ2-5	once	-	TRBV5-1	TGCGCCAGCAGCTTGGCCATTATGGGGGGCCAAGAGACCCAGTACTTC	CASSLAIMGGQETQYF
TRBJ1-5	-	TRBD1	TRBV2	TGTGCCAGCAGTGAACAGACAGGGGGCAATCAGCCCCAGCATTTT	CASSEQTGGNQPQHF
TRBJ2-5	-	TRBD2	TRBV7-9	TGTGCCAGCAGCCCGCAGAGCGGGGCAGAGACCCAGTACTTC	CASSPQSGAETQYF